The clone carrying this T cell receptor (beta chain) was counted between two and nine times. What it recognizes is unknown. It was 5'RACE with constant-segment primers that produced the TCR alpha and TCR beta cDNA libraries, which carried sample barcodes and UMIs. Each CDR3 protein gets one entry after TCRdb re-called the 5' RACE reads with MiXCR. The data hold more than 400,000 distinct CDR3 sequences, with 15% to 20% observed a single time. These data are taken from a study of T-cell memory formation after mild COVID-19. Germline CDR1 and CDR2: SQVTM and ANQGSEA. This CDR3 region has 14 residues. V shed 5 bases and J 1 base; nucleotides not matched to a gene: 8. Study-level results: The second-wave clones peaking on day 37 were not confirmed as SARS-CoV-2-specific.

The chain is built from TRBV29-1 and TRBJ2-7, with 7 bases lining up with TRBD1. The sequencing sample was made of PBMCs or a T cell subset sorted from them (not recorded which). The sequence came from an adult woman who had mild COVID-19 (a few samples of this study predate the infection). Cell type and time point are not known. DNA of the CDR3: TGCAGCGTTACGGACAGGTCCTATTCCTACGAGCAGTACTTC. It codes for CSVTDRSYSYEQYF.